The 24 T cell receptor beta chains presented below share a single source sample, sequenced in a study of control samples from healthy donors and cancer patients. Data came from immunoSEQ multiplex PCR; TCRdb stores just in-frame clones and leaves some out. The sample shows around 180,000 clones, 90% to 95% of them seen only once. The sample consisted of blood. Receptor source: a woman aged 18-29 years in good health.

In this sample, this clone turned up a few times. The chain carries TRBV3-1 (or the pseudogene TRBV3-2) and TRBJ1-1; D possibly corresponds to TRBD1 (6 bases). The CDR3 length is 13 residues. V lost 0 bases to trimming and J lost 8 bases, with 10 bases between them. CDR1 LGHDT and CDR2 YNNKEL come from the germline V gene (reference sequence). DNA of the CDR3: TGTGCCAGCAGCCAAGAGGACAGCCCAGAAGCTTTCTTT. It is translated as CASSQEDSPEAFF.

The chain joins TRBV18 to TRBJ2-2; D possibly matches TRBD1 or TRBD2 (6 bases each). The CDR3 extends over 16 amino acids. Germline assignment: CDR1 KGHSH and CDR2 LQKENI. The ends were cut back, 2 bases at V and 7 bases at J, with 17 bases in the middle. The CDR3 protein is CASSPSFRGQIGELFF. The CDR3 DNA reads TGTGCCAGCTCACCAAGTTTCCGGGGGCAAATCGGGGAGCTGTTTTTT. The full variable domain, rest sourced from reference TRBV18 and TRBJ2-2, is NAGVMQNPRHLVRRRGQEARLRCSPMKGHSHVYWYRQLPEEGLKFMVYLQKENIIDESGMPKERFSAEFPKEGPSILRIQQVVRGDSAAYFCASSPSFRGQIGELFFGEGSRLTVL.

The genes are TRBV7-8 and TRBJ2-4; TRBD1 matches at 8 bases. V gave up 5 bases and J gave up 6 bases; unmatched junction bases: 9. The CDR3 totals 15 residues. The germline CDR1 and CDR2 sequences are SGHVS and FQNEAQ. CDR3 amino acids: CASSRVQGARNIQYF. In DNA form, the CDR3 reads TGTGCCAGCAGCCGAGTCCAGGGGGCAAGAAACATTCAGTACTTC.

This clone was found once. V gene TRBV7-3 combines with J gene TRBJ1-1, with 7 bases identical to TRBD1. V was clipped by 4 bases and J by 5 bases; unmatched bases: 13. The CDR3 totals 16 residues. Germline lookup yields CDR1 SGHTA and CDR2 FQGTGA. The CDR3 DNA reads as TGTGCCAGCAGCTCCCAAGAGACAGGGTTAGGGACTGAAGCTTTCTTT. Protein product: CASSSQETGLGTEAFF. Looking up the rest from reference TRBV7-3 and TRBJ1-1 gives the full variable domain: GAGVSQTPSNKVTEKGKYVELRCDPISGHTALYWYRQSLGQGPEFLIYFQGTGAADDSGLPNDRFFAVRPEGSVSTLKIQRTERGDSAVYLCASSSQETGLGTEAFFGQGTRLTVV.

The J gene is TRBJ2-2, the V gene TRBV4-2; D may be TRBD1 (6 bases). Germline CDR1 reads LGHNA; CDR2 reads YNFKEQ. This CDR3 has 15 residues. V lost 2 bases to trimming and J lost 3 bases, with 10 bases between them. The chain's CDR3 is CASSQSTGDTGELFF. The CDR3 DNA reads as TGTGCCAGCAGCCAATCGACAGGAGACACCGGGGAGCTGTTTTTT.

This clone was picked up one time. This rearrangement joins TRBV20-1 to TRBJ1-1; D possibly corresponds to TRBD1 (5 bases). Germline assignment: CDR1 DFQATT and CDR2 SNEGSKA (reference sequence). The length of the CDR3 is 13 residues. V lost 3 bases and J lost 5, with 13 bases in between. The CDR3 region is CSASNGRGTEAFF. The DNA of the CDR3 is TGCAGTGCTAGTAATGGCCGGGGGACTGAAGCTTTCTTT.

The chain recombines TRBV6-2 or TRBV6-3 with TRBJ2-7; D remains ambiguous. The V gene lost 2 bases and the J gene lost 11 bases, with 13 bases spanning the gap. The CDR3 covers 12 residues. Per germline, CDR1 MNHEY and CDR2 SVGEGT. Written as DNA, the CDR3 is TGTGCCAGCAGTTACCGCGCTGGTTTTGAGTACTTC. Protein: CASSYRAGFEYF.

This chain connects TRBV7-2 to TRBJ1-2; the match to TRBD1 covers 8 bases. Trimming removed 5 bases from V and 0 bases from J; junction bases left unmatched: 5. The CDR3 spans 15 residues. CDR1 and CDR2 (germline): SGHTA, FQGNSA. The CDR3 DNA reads TGTGCCAGCAGCCCATTCAGGGGGCCTAACTATGGCTACACCTTC. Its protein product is CASSPFRGPNYGYTF.

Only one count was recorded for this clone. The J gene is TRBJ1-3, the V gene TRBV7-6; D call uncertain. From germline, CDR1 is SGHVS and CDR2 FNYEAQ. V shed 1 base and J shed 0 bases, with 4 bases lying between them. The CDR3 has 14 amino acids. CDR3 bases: TGTGCCAGCAGCTTAGACAGCTCTGGAAACACCATATATTTT. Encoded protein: CASSLDSSGNTIYF.

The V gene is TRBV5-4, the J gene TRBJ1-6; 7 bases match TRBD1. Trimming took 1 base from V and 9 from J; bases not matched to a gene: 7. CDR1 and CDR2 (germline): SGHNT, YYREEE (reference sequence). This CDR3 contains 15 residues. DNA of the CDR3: TGTGCCAGCAGCTTGTCGGGCTCAGGGGGTTCACCCCTCCACTTT. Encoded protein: CASSLSGSGGSPLHF.

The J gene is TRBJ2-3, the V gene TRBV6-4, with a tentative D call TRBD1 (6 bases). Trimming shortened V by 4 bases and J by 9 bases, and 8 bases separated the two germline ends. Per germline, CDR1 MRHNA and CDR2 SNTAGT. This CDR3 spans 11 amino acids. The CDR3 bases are TGTGCCAGCAGTGGAGGGGGAACGCAGTATTTT. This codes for CASSGGGTQYF.

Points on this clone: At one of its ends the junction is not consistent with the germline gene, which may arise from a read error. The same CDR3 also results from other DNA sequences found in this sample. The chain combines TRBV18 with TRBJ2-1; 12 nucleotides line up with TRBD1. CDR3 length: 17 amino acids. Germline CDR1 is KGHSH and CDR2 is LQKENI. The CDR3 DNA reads TGTGCCAGCTCGCCACCCGGGACAGGGGGCGGCTACAATGAGCAGTTCTTC. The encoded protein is CASSPPGTGGGYNEQFF.

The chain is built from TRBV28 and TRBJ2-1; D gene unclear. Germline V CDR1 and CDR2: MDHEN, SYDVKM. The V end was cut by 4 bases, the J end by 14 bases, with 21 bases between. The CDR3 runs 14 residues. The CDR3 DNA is TGTGCCAGCAGTTCTACCCCGACACGTTGGGATAAGTTCTTC. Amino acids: CASSSTPTRWDKFF.

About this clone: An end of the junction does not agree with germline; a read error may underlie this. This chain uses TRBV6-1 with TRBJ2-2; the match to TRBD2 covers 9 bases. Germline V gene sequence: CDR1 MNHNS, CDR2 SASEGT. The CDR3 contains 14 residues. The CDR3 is CASREAGGDGELFF. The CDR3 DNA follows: TGTGCCAGCCGTGAAGCGGGGGGTGACGGGGAGCTGTTTTTT.

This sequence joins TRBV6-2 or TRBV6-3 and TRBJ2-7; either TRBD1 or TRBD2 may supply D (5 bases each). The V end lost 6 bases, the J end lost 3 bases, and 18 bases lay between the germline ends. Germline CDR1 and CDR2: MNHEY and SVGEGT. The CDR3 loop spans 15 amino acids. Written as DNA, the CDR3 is TGTGCCAGCAGCAGCCGGGACGGCAGCCTCTACGAGCAGTACTTC. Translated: CASSSRDGSLYEQYF.

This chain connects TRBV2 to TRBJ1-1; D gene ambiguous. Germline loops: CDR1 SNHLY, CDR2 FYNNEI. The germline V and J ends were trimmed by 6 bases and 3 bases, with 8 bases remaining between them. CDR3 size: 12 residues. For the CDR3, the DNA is TGTGCCAGCAGCCTGTATGACACTGAAGCTTTCTTT. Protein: CASSLYDTEAFF.

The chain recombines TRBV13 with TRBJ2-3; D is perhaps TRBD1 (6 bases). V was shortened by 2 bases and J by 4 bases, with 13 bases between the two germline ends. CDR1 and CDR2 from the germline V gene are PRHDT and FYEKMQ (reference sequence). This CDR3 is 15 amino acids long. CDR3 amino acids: CASSLTGEGADTQYF. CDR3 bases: TGTGCCAGCAGCTTAACAGGCGAGGGGGCAGATACGCAGTATTTT.

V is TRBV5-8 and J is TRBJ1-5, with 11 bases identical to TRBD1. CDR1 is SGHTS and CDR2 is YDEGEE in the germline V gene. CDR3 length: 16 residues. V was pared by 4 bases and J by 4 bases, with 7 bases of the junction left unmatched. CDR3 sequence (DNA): TGTGCCAGCAGCGAAGACCGGGACAGGGGGAATCAGCCCCAGCATTTT. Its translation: CASSEDRDRGNQPQHF.

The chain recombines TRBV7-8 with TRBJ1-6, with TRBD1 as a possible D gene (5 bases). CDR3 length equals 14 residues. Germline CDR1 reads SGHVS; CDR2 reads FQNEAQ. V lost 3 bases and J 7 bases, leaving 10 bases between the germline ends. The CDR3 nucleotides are TGTGCCAGCAGCTTCGAGTCAGGGAATTCACCCCTCCACTTT. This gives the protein CASSFESGNSPLHF.

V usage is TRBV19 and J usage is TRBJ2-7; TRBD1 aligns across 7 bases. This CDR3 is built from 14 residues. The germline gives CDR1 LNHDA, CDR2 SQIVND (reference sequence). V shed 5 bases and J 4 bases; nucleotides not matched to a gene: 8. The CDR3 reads CASSRQGRTYEQYF. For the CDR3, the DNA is TGTGCCAGTAGTCGACAGGGAAGGACATACGAGCAGTACTTC.

CDR3 coding DNA: TGTGCCAGCAGTGAAGCTAGGGGGGGACAGGGCTACACCTTC. Protein: CASSEARGGQGYTF. V and J are TRBV2 and TRBJ1-2, with 7 bases that match TRBD1. Germline CDR1 and CDR2: SNHLY and FYNNEI. The CDR3 consists of 14 residues. With V trimmed by 0 bases and J by 8 bases, 6 bases remained unmatched. The entire variable domain, with the rest obtained from reference TRBV2 and TRBJ1-2, is as follows: EPEVTQTPSHQVTQMGQEVILRCVPISNHLYFYWYRQILGQKVEFLVSFYNNEISEKSEIFDDQFSVERPDGSNFTLKIRSTKLEDSAMYFCASSEARGGQGYTFGSGTRLTVV.

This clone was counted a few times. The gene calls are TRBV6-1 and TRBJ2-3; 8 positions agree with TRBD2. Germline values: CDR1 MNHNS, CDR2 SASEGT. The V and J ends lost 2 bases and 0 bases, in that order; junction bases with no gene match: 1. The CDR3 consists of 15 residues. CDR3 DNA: TGTGCCAGCAGTGAACTAGCGGGTAGCACAGATACGCAGTATTTT. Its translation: CASSELAGSTDTQYF.

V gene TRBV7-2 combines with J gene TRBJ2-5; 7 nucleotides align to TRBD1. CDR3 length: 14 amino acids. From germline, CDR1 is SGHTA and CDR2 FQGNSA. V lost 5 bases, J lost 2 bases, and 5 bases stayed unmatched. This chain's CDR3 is CASSRRGSQETQYF. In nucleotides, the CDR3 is TGTGCCAGCAGCCGCAGGGGGTCGCAAGAGACCCAGTACTTC.

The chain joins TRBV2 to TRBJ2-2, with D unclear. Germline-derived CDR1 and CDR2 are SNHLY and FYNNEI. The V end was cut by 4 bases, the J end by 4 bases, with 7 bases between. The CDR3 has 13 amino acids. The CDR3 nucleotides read TGTGCCAGCAGTGCTCTGGGCACCGGGGAGCTGTTTTTT. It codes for CASSALGTGELFF.